The clone carrying this T cell receptor beta chain came up once. Antigen specificity is unknown. The record originates from a study of shared clonotypes between healthy human individuals. For each subset, genomic DNA was distributed in equal portions over several immunoSEQ plates. Only in-frame clones appear in the TCRdb table, and some are missing; sequencing was by immunoSEQ multiplex PCR. Found here are under 2.5 million clones, 85% to 95% of them singletons; the top ten hold 0.37%. A CD45RA-negative memory subset and a CD45RA+ naive subset were separated from the CD4+ cells. The length of the CDR3 is 14 residues. Germline V gene data show CDR1 as SEHNR and CDR2 as FQNEAQ (reference sequence). Trimming removed 5 bases at V and 2 bases at J, with 12 bases between. General observations from the study: The researchers took only blood, and tissue repertoires probably look different.

The TCR comes from a man between 18 and 35 years old in good health. Some clones in this sample may be carry-over from other donors' samples. The J gene is TRBJ2-5, the V gene TRBV7-9; D not resolved. Material: naive CD4+ T cells from PBMCs. Documented subset: CD45RA+ positively selected. Here the CDR3 reads CASSHTDGQETQYF. The DNA of the CDR3 is TGTGCCAGCAGCCACACGGACGGGCAAGAGACCCAGTACTTC.